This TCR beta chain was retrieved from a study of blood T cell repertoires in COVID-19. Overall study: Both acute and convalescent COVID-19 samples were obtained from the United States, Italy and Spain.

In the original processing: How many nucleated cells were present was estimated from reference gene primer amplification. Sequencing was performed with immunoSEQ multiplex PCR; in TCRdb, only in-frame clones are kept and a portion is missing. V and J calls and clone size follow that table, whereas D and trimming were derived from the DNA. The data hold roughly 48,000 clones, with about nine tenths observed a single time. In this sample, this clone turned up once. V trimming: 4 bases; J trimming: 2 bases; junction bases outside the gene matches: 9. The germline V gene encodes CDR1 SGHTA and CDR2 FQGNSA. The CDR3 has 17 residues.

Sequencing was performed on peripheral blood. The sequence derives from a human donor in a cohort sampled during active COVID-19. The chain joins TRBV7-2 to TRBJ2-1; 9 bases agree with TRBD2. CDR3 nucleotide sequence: TGTGCCAGCAGCTCACGGATAAGGACTAGCGCCTACAATGAGCAGTTCTTC. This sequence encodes CASSSRIRTSAYNEQFF.